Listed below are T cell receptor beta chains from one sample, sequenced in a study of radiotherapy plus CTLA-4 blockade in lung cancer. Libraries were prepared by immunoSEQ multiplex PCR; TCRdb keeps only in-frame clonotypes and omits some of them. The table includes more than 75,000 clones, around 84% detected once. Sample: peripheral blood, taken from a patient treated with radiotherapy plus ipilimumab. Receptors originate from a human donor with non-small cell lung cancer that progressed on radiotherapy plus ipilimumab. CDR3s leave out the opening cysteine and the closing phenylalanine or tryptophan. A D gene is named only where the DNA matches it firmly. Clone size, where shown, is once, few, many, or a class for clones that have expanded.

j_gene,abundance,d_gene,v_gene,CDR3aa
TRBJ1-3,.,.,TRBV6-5,ASMMTHSGNTIY
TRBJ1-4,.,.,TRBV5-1,ASSLGTIATNEKLF
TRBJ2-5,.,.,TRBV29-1,SVEGGGNWETQY
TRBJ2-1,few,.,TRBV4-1,ASSQAGGSGYNEQF
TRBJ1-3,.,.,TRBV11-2,ASSSQGRNTIY
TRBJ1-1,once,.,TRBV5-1,ASSPEHSSAEAF
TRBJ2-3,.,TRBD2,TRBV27,ASSWLAGAADTQY
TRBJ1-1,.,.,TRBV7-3,ASSLTGSRTEAF
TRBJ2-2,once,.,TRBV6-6,ASTKRAGELF
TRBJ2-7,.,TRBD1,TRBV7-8,ASSSGTGGLYEQY
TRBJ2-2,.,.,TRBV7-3,ASSPGDTGELF
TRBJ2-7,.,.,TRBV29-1,SVVDISSYEQY
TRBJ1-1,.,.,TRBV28,ASSRTLNTEAF
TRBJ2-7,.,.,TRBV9,ASSVDPGTPYEQY
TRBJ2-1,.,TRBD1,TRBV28,ASSVDRDRGGNEQF
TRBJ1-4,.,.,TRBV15,ATSRARDYNEKLF
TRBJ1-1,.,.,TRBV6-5,ASSSLEVNTEAF
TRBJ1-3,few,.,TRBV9,ASSSKAGNTIY
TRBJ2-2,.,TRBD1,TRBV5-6,ASSLRPTGTGELF
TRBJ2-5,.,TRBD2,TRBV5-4,ASTSSGAYQETQY
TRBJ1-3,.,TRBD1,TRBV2,ASWPGTDTGNTIY
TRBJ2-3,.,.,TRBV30,AWSGPQGGRVDTQY
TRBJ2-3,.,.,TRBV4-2,ASSQSGSTDTQY
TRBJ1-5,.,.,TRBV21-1,ASSKVAERIHSNQPQH
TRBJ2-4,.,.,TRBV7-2,ASSWSGPKNIQY
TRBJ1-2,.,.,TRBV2,ASITPGFDVGGYT
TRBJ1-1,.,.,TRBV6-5,ASSQSPIGNTEAF
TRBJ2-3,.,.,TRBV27,ASSFPGWDTQY
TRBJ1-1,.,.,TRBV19,ASHQGLPEAF
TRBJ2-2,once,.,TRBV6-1,ASSPEWGTNGELF
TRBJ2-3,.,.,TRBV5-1,ASSWSPGATSTDTQY
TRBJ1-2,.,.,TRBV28,ASSLPANYGYT
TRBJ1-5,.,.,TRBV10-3,AIIWGSASSAPDQPQH
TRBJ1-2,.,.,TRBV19,ASSIDQTNYGYT
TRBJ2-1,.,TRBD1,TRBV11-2,ASFPRDSIYNEQF
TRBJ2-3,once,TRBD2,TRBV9,ASSVVAGSTDTQY
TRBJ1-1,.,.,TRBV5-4,ASRRPIRDGATEAF
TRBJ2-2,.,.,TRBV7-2,ASSLDTNTGELF
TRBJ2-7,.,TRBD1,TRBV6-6,ASIPGQGTYAYEQY
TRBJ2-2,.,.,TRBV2,ASTPVVGELF
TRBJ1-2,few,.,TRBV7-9,ASSPPNRDGYT
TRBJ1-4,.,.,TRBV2,ASTTGYGEKLF
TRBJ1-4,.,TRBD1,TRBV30,AWSADRGWEKLF
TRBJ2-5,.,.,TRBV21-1,ASSARVTGKHQETQY
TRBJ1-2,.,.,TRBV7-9,ASSLAGIDYGYT
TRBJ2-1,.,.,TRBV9,ASRVTEQF
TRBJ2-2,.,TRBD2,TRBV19,ASSIVGLDTNTGELF
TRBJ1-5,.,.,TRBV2,ASRQGHLGDQPQH
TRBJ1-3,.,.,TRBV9,ASSVAGATSGNTIY
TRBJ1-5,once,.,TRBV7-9,ASSRAETAYNQPQH
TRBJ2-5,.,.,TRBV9,ASSVEPLYQETQY
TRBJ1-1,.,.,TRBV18,ASSEDMNTEAF
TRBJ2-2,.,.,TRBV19,ASSIEAVVTGELF
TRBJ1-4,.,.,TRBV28,ASSQEKLF